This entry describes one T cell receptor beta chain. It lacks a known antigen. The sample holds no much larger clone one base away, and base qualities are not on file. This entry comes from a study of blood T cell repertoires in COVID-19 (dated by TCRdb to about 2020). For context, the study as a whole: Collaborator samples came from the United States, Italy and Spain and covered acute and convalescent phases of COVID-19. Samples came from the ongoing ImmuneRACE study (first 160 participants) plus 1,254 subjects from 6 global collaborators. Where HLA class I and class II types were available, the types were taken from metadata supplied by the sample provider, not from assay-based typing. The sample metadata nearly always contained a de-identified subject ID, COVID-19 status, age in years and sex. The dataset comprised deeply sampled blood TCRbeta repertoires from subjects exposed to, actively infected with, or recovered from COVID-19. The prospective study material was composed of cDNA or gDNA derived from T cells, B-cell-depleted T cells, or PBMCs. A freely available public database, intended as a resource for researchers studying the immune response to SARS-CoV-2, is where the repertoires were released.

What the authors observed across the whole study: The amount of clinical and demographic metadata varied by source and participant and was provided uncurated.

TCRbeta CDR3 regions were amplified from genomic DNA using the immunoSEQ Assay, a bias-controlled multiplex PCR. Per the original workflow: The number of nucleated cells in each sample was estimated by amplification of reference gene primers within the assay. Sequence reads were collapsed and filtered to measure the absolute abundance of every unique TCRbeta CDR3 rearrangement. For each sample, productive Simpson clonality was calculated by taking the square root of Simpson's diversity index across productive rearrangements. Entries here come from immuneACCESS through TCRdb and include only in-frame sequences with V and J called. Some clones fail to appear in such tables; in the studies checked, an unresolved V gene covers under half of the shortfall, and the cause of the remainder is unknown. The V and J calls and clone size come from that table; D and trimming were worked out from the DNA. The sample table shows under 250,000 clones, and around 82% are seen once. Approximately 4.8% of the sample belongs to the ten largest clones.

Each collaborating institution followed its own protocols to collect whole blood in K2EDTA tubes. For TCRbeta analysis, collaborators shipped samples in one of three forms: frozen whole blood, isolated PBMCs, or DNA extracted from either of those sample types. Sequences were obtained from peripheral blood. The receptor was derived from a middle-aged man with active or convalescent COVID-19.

DNA sequence: TGTGCCAGCAGGGGGCAACAGATGAACACTGAAGCTTTCTTT. Translated, it reads CASRGQQMNTEAFF. The sequence links TRBV19 to TRBJ1-1; 8 bases in between match TRBD1. V is trimmed back by 9 bases and J by 0 bases, and the junction contains 6 bases that no gene match accounts for. The CDR3 numbers 14 residues from cysteine through phenylalanine. This entry keeps only the CDR3 DNA: 42 bases, framed from base 1. CDR1 and CDR2 (LNHDA, SQIVND) derive from the germline V gene (reference sequence).